A single sample gave rise to the 32 T cell receptor beta chains below, sequenced in a study of blood T cells in healthy people across ages. Then a second PCR, running roughly 7 to 11 cycles, was carried out with a sample-barcoded 5' primer and a J-beta primer mix. MiXCR, run by TCRdb on the 5' RACE reads, gives a single entry per CDR3 protein. The sample shows approximately 810,000 distinct CDR3 sequences, roughly 35% of them seen only once. Source material: blood. The source of these receptors is a man younger than 30 in good health.

The gene calls are TRBV12-3 or TRBV12-4 and TRBJ2-7; 7 nucleotides line up with TRBD2. With 7 bases clipped from V and 3 bases from J, the junction kept 15 bases outside the gene matches. The CDR3 length is 16 residues. This CDR3 reads CASTPRRDYRVYEQYF. The DNA for the CDR3 is TGTGCCAGCACCCCACGGCGGGACTATCGGGTCTACGAGCAGTACTTC.

This clonotype was recorded a few times. V gene TRBV5-1 combines with J gene TRBJ1-1; TRBD1 is a possible D gene (5 bases). CDR3 size: 14 residues. The V gene lost 4 bases and the J gene lost 8 bases, with 18 bases spanning the gap. Per the germline V gene, CDR1 is SGHRS and CDR2 is YFSETQ. Written as DNA, the CDR3 is TGCGCCAGCAGCAGAGCCGGGACCAATAGAGAAGCTTTCTTT. Translating gives CASSRAGTNREAFF. Full variable domain (rest looked up from reference TRBV5-1 and TRBJ1-1): KAGVTQTPRYLIKTRGQQVTLSCSPISGHRSVSWYQQTPGQGLQFLFEYFSETQRNKGNFPGRFSGRQFSNSRSEMNVSTLELGDSALYLCASSRAGTNREAFFGQGTRLTVV.

Comment on this clonotype: A much larger clone is a single base away; this may be a read error. The rearrangement uses TRBV20-1 and TRBJ2-7; D not certain. Germline V lookup: CDR1 DFQATT, CDR2 SNEGSKA (reference sequence). The CDR3 is made up of 13 amino acids. Deletions cut 0 bases from V and 7 bases from J, with 13 bases between. CDR3 amino acids: CSARDTVRHEQYF. CDR3 DNA: TGCAGTGCTAGAGATACCGTTCGCCATGAGCAGTACTTC.

The chain is built from TRBV6-6 and TRBJ2-5; perhaps TRBD1 as D (6 bases). The CDR3 spans 14 residues. The V gene lost 6 bases and the J gene lost 2 bases, with 13 bases spanning the gap. In germline, CDR1 is MNHNY, CDR2 SVGAGI (reference sequence). For the CDR3, the DNA is TGTGCCAGCAGAACCGGAGGACAGCAAGAGACCCAGTACTTC. It is translated as CASRTGGQQETQYF.

The rearrangement uses TRBV10-3 and TRBJ1-1, with TRBD1 matching 7 bases. Trimming at V came to 7 bases and at J to 1 base, leaving 6 bases not matched to a gene. The CDR3 sequence is 14 residues long. Looked up from germline, CDR1 is ENHRY and CDR2 is SYGVKD. The CDR3 nucleotides read TGTGCCATCACCCAAGACAGGGCGAACACTGAAGCTTTCTTT. Translation: CAITQDRANTEAFF.

The CDR3 sequence is CASRSDRSTGELFF. DNA for the CDR3: TGTGCCAGCAGGTCGGACCGGAGCACCGGGGAGCTGTTTTTT. This chain joins TRBV2 and TRBJ2-2; the D is unclear. The germline V gene has CDR1 SNHLY and CDR2 FYNNEI. The CDR3 consists of 14 residues. Trimming pared 6 bases from V and 4 bases from J, leaving 12 bases between.

The sample holds a few counts of this clonotype. This chain uses TRBV20-1 with TRBJ1-1, with D possibly being TRBD1 (5 bases). Trimming removed 1 base at V and 0 bases at J, with 9 bases between. In germline, CDR1 is DFQATT, CDR2 SNEGSKA (reference sequence). The CDR3 has 14 residues. The CDR3 DNA reads TGCAGTGCTAGAGGGGCAGGGATGAACACTGAAGCTTTCTTT. Translating it yields CSARGAGMNTEAFF.

The chain couples TRBV5-5 to TRBJ1-1, with a tentative D call TRBD1 (5 bases). The CDR3 sequence is 17 residues long. Germline values: CDR1 SGHKS, CDR2 YYEKEE (reference sequence). Trimming took 0 bases from V and 0 from J, leaving 15 bases between them. The CDR3 is CASSLVIGEGMNTEAFF. DNA of the CDR3: TGTGCCAGCAGCTTGGTGATAGGGGAGGGTATGAACACTGAAGCTTTCTTT. Full variable domain (rest looked up from reference TRBV5-5 and TRBJ1-1): DAGVTQSPTHLIKTRGQQVTLRCSPISGHKSVSWYQQVLGQGPQFIFQYYEKEERGRGNFPDRFSARQFPNYSSELNVNALLLGDSALYLCASSLVIGEGMNTEAFFGQGTRLTVV.

The chain joins TRBV15 to TRBJ2-1, with TRBD2 as a possible D gene (6 bases). Germline V gene lookup returns CDR1 LNHNV and CDR2 YYDKDF (reference sequence). The CDR3 extends over 16 amino acids. Trimming took off 2 bases at V and 2 bases at J, with 13 bases between the two ends. The CDR3 coding sequence is TGTGCCACCAGCAGAATGGGGGGAGAAACCTACAATGAGCAGTTCTTC. Protein product: CATSRMGGETYNEQFF.

The chain uses TRBV24-1 and TRBJ2-5; 7 bases are a match to TRBD1. Trimming at V came to 2 bases and at J to 5 bases, leaving 4 bases not matched to a gene. CDR1 KGHDR and CDR2 SFDVKD come from the germline V gene. The CDR3 spans 14 residues. DNA for the CDR3: TGTGCCACCAGTGATTGGGGACAGTCCGAGACCCAGTACTTC. Protein: CATSDWGQSETQYF.

Of note for this clonotype: This may arise from a read error, as a much more abundant clone is one base away. This sequence joins TRBV12-3 or TRBV12-4 and TRBJ2-1; 8 bases are a match to TRBD1. CDR3 length equals 13 residues. This CDR3 reads CAISFTGGNEQFF. Written as DNA, the CDR3 is TGTGCCATCAGTTTCACAGGGGGCAATGAGCAGTTCTTC.

The CDR3 DNA follows: TGTGCCAGCAGCCAAGATCGGGGCACTAGCGGGGGGATTTCTGACAATGAGCAGTTCTTC. As protein: CASSQDRGTSGGISDNEQFF. The genes are TRBV4-2 and TRBJ2-1, with 12 bases identical to TRBD2. CDR1 is LGHNA and CDR2 is YNFKEQ in the germline V gene. This CDR3 spans 20 amino acids. V was pared by 0 bases and J by 5 bases, with 14 bases of the junction left unmatched.

CDR3 nucleotide sequence: TGTGCCAGCAGGGGGACACGTGCTTTATTAATCTCCTACGAGCAGTACTTC. This gives the protein CASRGTRALLISYEQYF. The gene calls are TRBV2 and TRBJ2-7, with D perhaps matching TRBD1 (6 bases). The CDR3 sequence is 17 residues long. The germline CDR1 and CDR2 sequences are SNHLY and FYNNEI. V lost 6 bases, J lost 0 bases, and 21 bases lay in between. The variable domain in full, with the rest retrieved from reference TRBV2 and TRBJ2-7, is EPEVTQTPSHQVTQMGQEVILRCVPISNHLYFYWYRQILGQKVEFLVSFYNNEISEKSEIFDDQFSVERPDGSNFTLKIRSTKLEDSAMYFCASRGTRALLISYEQYFGPGTRLTVT.

This clonotype was seen a handful of times. The J gene is TRBJ2-7, the V gene TRBV4-2, with TRBD2 identical over 12 bases. This CDR3 spans 15 amino acids. The germline CDR1 and CDR2 sequences are LGHNA and YNFKEQ. Trimming took 1 base from V and 6 from J; bases not matched to a gene: 4. CDR3 nucleotide sequence: TGTGCCAGCAGCCAAGCTTCACTAGCGGGGGGCGAGCAGTACTTC. It specifies CASSQASLAGGEQYF.

This clonotype was found many times. CDR3 region: CASSALRENYGYTF. The CDR3, as DNA: TGCGCCAGCAGCGCACTGAGAGAGAACTATGGCTACACCTTC. V is TRBV5-1 and J is TRBJ1-2, with D unclear. Between the trimmed V and J ends, which lost 4 bases and 2 bases, there was a span of 12 bases. The CDR3 totals 14 residues. The V gene's germline CDR1 is SGHRS and CDR2 YFSETQ. The entire variable domain, with the rest obtained from reference TRBV5-1 and TRBJ1-2, is as follows: KAGVTQTPRYLIKTRGQQVTLSCSPISGHRSVSWYQQTPGQGLQFLFEYFSETQRNKGNFPGRFSGRQFSNSRSEMNVSTLELGDSALYLCASSALRENYGYTFGSGTRLTVV.

The chain links TRBV9 to TRBJ2-5; D not resolved. With the DNA end fitting TRBJ2-1 better, the J assignment may be wrong. The V gene's germline CDR1 is SGDLS and CDR2 YYNGEE. The CDR3 loop spans 14 amino acids. The CDR3 DNA is TGTGCCAGCAGCATAGGACCGATACAAGAGACCCAGTTCTTC. This translates into CASSIGPIQETQFF.

Comments on this clonotype: A clone one base away is much larger, so this may be a read error. J is TRBJ2-3 and V is TRBV2; D gene ambiguous. Germline CDR1 reads SNHLY; CDR2 reads FYNNEI. The CDR3 is made up of 12 amino acids. CDR3 coding DNA: TGTGCCAGCACCGTGGCCACAGAGACGCAGTATTTT. Encoded protein: CASTVATETQYF.

This rearrangement joins TRBV5-5 to TRBJ2-7; TRBD2 aligns across 8 bases. With V trimmed by 6 bases and J by 3 bases, 11 bases remained unmatched. This CDR3 region has 15 residues. Germline V CDR1 and CDR2: SGHKS, YYEKEE (reference sequence). The CDR3: CASTEREGYLYEQYF. In nucleotides, the CDR3 is TGTGCCAGCACCGAACGGGAGGGATACCTCTACGAGCAGTACTTC. The variable domain in full, completed from reference TRBV5-5 and TRBJ2-7, reads DAGVTQSPTHLIKTRGQQVTLRCSPISGHKSVSWYQQVLGQGPQFIFQYYEKEERGRGNFPDRFSARQFPNYSSELNVNALLLGDSALYLCASTEREGYLYEQYFGPGTRLTVT.

The rearrangement links TRBV12-3 or TRBV12-4 to TRBJ2-3, with TRBD2 matching 10 bases. Trimming took 6 bases from V and 5 from J; bases not matched to a gene: 17. CDR3 size: 18 residues. The CDR3 coding sequence is TGTGCCAGCAGCAGCCCGGGTAGCGGGGGGACCGGGGGAGATACGCAGTATTTT. This sequence encodes CASSSPGSGGTGGDTQYF.

V gene TRBV20-1 combines with J gene TRBJ2-1; 15 positions match TRBD2. Judging by the DNA end, TRBJ2-7 fits better; the J call may be wrong. Germline V gene lookup returns CDR1 DFQATT and CDR2 SNEGSKA (reference sequence). The CDR3 is 16 residues long. The CDR3 region has the DNA TGCAGTGCCCATGGGACTAGCGGGGGGACTTACAATGAGCAGTACTTC. The encoded protein is CSAHGTSGGTYNEQYF.

This clonotype was counted a few times. The chain combines TRBV7-2 with TRBJ2-1; TRBD1 matches 9 bases. This CDR3 is 16 amino acids long. CDR1 and CDR2 from the germline V gene are SGHTA and FQGNSA. With V trimmed by 6 bases and J by 10 bases, 16 bases remained unmatched. DNA for the CDR3: TGTGCCAGCAGACCTCCGGGACAGGGACCGGCGCGGGAGCAGTTCTTC. This translates into CASRPPGQGPAREQFF.

The table lists this clonotype with many counts. The gene calls are TRBV29-1 and TRBJ2-7; TRBD2 aligns across 9 bases. CDR1 and CDR2 (germline): SQVTM, ANQGSEA. V shed 1 base and J 3 bases; nucleotides not matched to a gene: 4. CDR3 length equals 14 residues. CDR3 DNA: TGCAGCGTTGAAGTACCTAGCGGGGACTACGAGCAGTACTTC. It codes for CSVEVPSGDYEQYF.

The V gene is TRBV6-2 or TRBV6-3, the J gene TRBJ2-1, with D unresolved. This CDR3 has 15 residues. Deletions cut 2 bases from V and 6 bases from J, with 14 bases between. CDR1 and CDR2 (germline): MNHEY, SVGEGT. The CDR3 DNA follows: TGTGCCAGCAGTTACCGCCTAGGTTTGGCCAATGAGCAGTTCTTC. The encoded protein is CASSYRLGLANEQFF.

Notes on this clonotype: This may arise from a read error, as a much more abundant clone is one base away. The chain joins TRBV7-9 to TRBJ2-7; TRBD1 matches at 8 bases. Germline assignment: CDR1 SEHNR and CDR2 FQNEAQ (reference sequence). This CDR3 is 16 amino acids long. CDR3 in amino acids: CASSLPRDRSSYKQYF. The CDR3 nucleotides are TGTGCCAGCAGCTTGCCCCGGGACAGGAGCTCCTACAAGCAGTACTTC.

The genes are TRBV29-1 and TRBJ1-1; 8 nucleotides match TRBD1. Unmatched junction bases numbered 8, after V lost 4 bases and J lost 4 bases. The CDR3 covers 14 residues. CDR1 and CDR2 (germline): SQVTM, ANQGSEA. The CDR3 DNA is TGCAGCGTTGCCAGGGGGCTGGTGGGCACTGAAGCTTTCTTT. Translating gives CSVARGLVGTEAFF.

To note about this clonotype: A much larger clone is a single base away; this may be a read error. The V and J genes are TRBV7-2 and TRBJ2-7; D possibly corresponds to TRBD2 (6 bases). CDR1 is SGHTA, CDR2 FQGNSA, per germline. CDR3 length equals 17 residues. The V end was cut by 1 base, the J end by 10 bases, with 26 bases between. Here the CDR3 DNA reads TGTGCCAGCAGCTTAGAGCCGGGACGAGCGGGCTTGAGTCTCCAGTACTTC. Protein: CASSLEPGRAGLSLQYF.

Many counts were recorded for this clonotype. V is TRBV29-1 and J is TRBJ2-4, with D uncertain. The CDR3 spans 12 residues. V was cut by 3 bases and J by 6 bases, with 9 bases left in between. Germline V gene data show CDR1 as SQVTM and CDR2 as ANQGSEA. The CDR3 is CSVESSRNIQYF. The CDR3 bases are TGCAGCGTTGAGAGCAGTAGAAACATTCAGTACTTC. Based on the CDR3 plus reference TRBV29-1 and TRBJ2-4, the full variable domain is SAVISQKPSRDICQRGTSLTIQCQVDSQVTMMFWYRQQPGQSLTLIATANQGSEATYESGFVIDKFPISRPNLTFSTLTVSNMSPEDSSIYLCSVESSRNIQYFGAGTRLSVL.

This rearrangement joins TRBV7-9 to TRBJ2-7; D ambiguous. Germline V gene sequence: CDR1 SEHNR, CDR2 FQNEAQ (reference sequence). Trimming took off 5 bases at V and 7 bases at J, with 12 bases between the two ends. This CDR3 contains 12 residues. The CDR3 spells CASSTGPLEQYF. For the CDR3, the DNA is TGTGCCAGCAGCACCGGGCCCTTGGAGCAGTACTTC.

The rearrangement uses TRBV27 and TRBJ1-5; D is perhaps TRBD1 (6 bases). Germline V gene sequence: CDR1 MNHEY, CDR2 SMNVEV (reference sequence). The CDR3 runs 17 residues. Trimming removed 5 bases at V and 5 bases at J, with 22 bases between. For the CDR3, the DNA is TGTGCCAGCAGTCCCTCCCGTGGGAGGGGGTTGGATCAGCCCCAGCATTTT. This codes for CASSPSRGRGLDQPQHF.

The J gene is TRBJ1-2, the V gene TRBV29-1; the match to TRBD1 covers 7 bases. The CDR3 loop spans 13 amino acids. Germline CDR1 and CDR2: SQVTM and ANQGSEA. V trimming: 6 bases; J trimming: 4 bases; junction bases outside the gene matches: 8. The CDR3 region is CSVRDSELYGYTF. The CDR3 nucleotides read TGCAGCGTAAGGGACAGCGAGCTCTATGGCTACACCTTC.

The J gene is TRBJ2-1, the V gene TRBV4-1, with TRBD2 as a possible D gene (6 bases). The tail of the sequence fits TRBJ2-7 better, so the J call may be wrong. CDR1 and CDR2 (germline): MGHRA, YSYEKL. This CDR3 region has 15 residues. The CDR3 coding sequence is TGCGCCAGCAGCCAAGTTGGAGGGGTTAACAATGAGCAGTACTTC. This codes for CASSQVGGVNNEQYF.

The rearrangement links TRBV7-9 to TRBJ2-1; a weak D match, TRBD1 (5 bases). Germline V gene data show CDR1 as SEHNR and CDR2 as FQNEAQ (reference sequence). The CDR3 runs 12 residues. Trimming removed 1 base at V and 15 bases at J, with 13 bases between. CDR3 in DNA: TGTGCCAGCAGCTTAGACACAGGTAGTCCGTTCTTC. It codes for CASSLDTGSPFF. The variable domain in full, with the rest retrieved from reference TRBV7-9 and TRBJ2-1, is DTGVSQNPRHKITKRGQNVTFRCDPISEHNRLYWYRQTLGQGPEFLTYFQNEAQLEKSRLLSDRFSAERPKGSFSTLEIQRTEQGDSAMYLCASSLDTGSPFFGPGTRLTVL.